The next 19 T cell receptor beta chains were all read from a single sample in a study of control samples from healthy donors and cancer patients. Repertoires were generated with immunoSEQ multiplex PCR, while TCRdb's copy carries only in-frame clones and drops some. The table has around 94,000 clones, 86% seen once. The specimen was blood. The receptors here all came from a woman between 50 and 59 years old in good health.

The chain uses TRBV3-1 (or the pseudogene TRBV3-2) and TRBJ2-5; TRBD1 or TRBD2 may be the D gene (6 bases each). Germline CDR1 and CDR2: LGHDT and YNNKEL (reference sequence). Trimming removed 1 base at V and 5 bases at J, with 8 bases between. There are 13 residues in the CDR3. The CDR3 coding sequence is TGTGCCAGCAGCCAAGGGGGGGCGGAGACCCAGTACTTC. Translation: CASSQGGAETQYF.

V gene TRBV2 combines with J gene TRBJ1-2; D ambiguous. The CDR3 loop spans 12 amino acids. Germline CDR1 reads SNHLY; CDR2 reads FYNNEI. V lost 4 bases and J 8 bases, leaving 11 bases between the germline ends. CDR3 nucleotide sequence: TGTGCCAGCAGTGGGGTCCTGGGGGGCTACACCTTC. Its protein is CASSGVLGGYTF. Variable domain in full (rest from reference TRBV2 and TRBJ1-2): EPEVTQTPSHQVTQMGQEVILRCVPISNHLYFYWYRQILGQKVEFLVSFYNNEISEKSEIFDDQFSVERPDGSNFTLKIRSTKLEDSAMYFCASSGVLGGYTFGSGTRLTVV.

This chain uses TRBV24-1 with TRBJ2-3; D possibly corresponds to TRBD1 (5 bases). The ends were cut back, 3 bases at V and 2 bases at J, with 5 bases in the middle. CDR1 is KGHDR and CDR2 is SFDVKD in the germline V gene. CDR3 length: 13 residues. CDR3 sequence reads: CATSDGATDTQYF. The CDR3 DNA sequence: TGTGCCACCAGTGATGGGGCCACAGATACGCAGTATTTT.

A single count supports this clone. The CDR3 spells CASNRDNEQFF. The DNA of the CDR3 is TGCGCCAGCAATAGAGACAATGAGCAGTTCTTC. The V call is TRBV10-1, the J call TRBJ2-1; D is uncertain. CDR3 length: 11 amino acids. Deletions cut 7 bases from V and 5 bases from J, with 6 bases between. Germline CDR1 and CDR2: WNHNN and SYGVQD (reference sequence).

The CDR3 region has the DNA TGTGCCATCAGTGAGCGGGGTTATGGGGGGCTAGAAGATACGCAGTATTTT. It is translated as CAISERGYGGLEDTQYF. V usage is TRBV10-3 and J usage is TRBJ2-3; D may be TRBD1 or TRBD2 (6 bases each). The CDR3 is 17 amino acids. V shed 2 bases and J shed 5 bases, with 20 bases lying between them. CDR1 and CDR2 from the germline V gene are ENHRY and SYGVKD.

This clone was seen once. The chain has TRBV7-2 and TRBJ2-5; D may be TRBD1 or TRBD2 (5 bases each). V lost 2 bases and J 1 base, leaving 14 bases between the germline ends. The CDR3 is 16 amino acids. Germline lookup yields CDR1 SGHTA and CDR2 FQGNSA. CDR3 nucleotide sequence: TGTGCCAGCAGCTTATCCTCTGGGACCAGCCAAGAGACCCAGTACTTC. It specifies CASSLSSGTSQETQYF.

V gene TRBV7-9 combines with J gene TRBJ1-1; D might be TRBD1 (5 bases). V shed 8 bases and J shed 4 bases, with 17 bases lying between them. CDR1 SEHNR and CDR2 FQNEAQ come from the germline V gene (reference sequence). The CDR3 is 14 amino acids. CDR3 sequence reads: CASWDAGWSTEAFF. CDR3 DNA sequence: TGTGCCAGCTGGGATGCAGGGTGGAGCACTGAAGCTTTCTTT. Full variable domain (outside the CDR3, taken from reference TRBV7-9 and TRBJ1-1): DTGVSQNPRHKITKRGQNVTFRCDPISEHNRLYWYRQTLGQGPEFLTYFQNEAQLEKSRLLSDRFSAERPKGSFSTLEIQRTEQGDSAMYLCASWDAGWSTEAFFGQGTRLTVV.

The V gene is TRBV7-2, the J gene TRBJ2-3, with D possibly called TRBD1 or TRBD2 (5 bases each). CDR3 size: 16 residues. Trimming removed 1 base from V and 0 bases from J, with 11 bases in between. Germline CDR1 SGHTA, CDR2 FQGNSA. DNA of the CDR3: TGTGCCAGCAGCTTAGGGGGGATTACTAGCACAGATACGCAGTATTTT. This translates into CASSLGGITSTDTQYF.

This clone was seen once. The junction departs from germline at one end; a sequencing error may be responsible. This chain uses TRBV15 with TRBJ2-7, with D hard to call. Germline CDR1 LNHNV, CDR2 YYDKDF (reference sequence). CDR3 length: 15 residues. CDR3 nucleotide sequence: TGTGCCACCAGCCGAGACCAGAAGAGCTCCTACGAGCAGTACTTC. Protein product: CATSRDQKSSYEQYF. Complete variable domain (other parts from reference TRBV15 and TRBJ2-7): DAMVIQNPRYQVTQFGKPVTLSCSQTLNHNVMYWYQQKSSQAPKLLFHYYDKDFNNEADTPDNFQSRRPNTSFCFLDIRSPGLGDTAMYLCATSRDQKSSYEQYFGPGTRLTVT.

V usage is TRBV29-1 and J usage is TRBJ1-1; D is unresolved. Germline values: CDR1 SQVTM, CDR2 ANQGSEA. V was pared by 4 bases and J by 3 bases, with 9 bases between. CDR3 length: 12 amino acids. The CDR3 region is CSVATGYTEAFF. CDR3 coding DNA: TGCAGCGTTGCGACGGGTTACACTGAAGCTTTCTTT.

The rearrangement uses TRBV28 and TRBJ2-5, with D possibly matching TRBD1 (6 bases). The germline gives CDR1 MDHEN, CDR2 SYDVKM. This CDR3 contains 14 residues. Trimming cost V 6 bases and J 5 bases, with 16 bases left between them. Written as DNA, the CDR3 is TGTGCCAGCAGCAAGGGGGACACCTGGGAGACCCAGTACTTC. The encoded protein is CASSKGDTWETQYF.

This clone has only a few counts. V and J are TRBV6-2 or TRBV6-3 and TRBJ1-6; possible D gene TRBD1, 6 bases. CDR1 and CDR2 (germline): MNHEY, SVGEGT. CDR3 length equals 14 residues. The V gene lost 5 bases and the J gene lost 10 bases, with 15 bases spanning the gap. The CDR3, as DNA: TGTGCCAGCAGTCCCGGCAGGGGAGGCTCACCCCTCCACTTT. Protein: CASSPGRGGSPLHF.

CDR3 nucleotides: TGTGCCAGCAGACCCGGACAGGGGGAAGAGCAGTACTTC. Its protein is CASRPGQGEEQYF. The gene calls are TRBV5-8 and TRBJ2-7, with 10 bases lining up with TRBD1. The J segment lost 7 bases and the V segment lost 5 bases, leaving 6 bases of the junction unmatched. Per germline, CDR1 SGHTS and CDR2 YDEGEE. The CDR3 loop spans 13 amino acids.

The gene calls are TRBV14 and TRBJ1-1; 7 bases agree with TRBD1. The CDR3 totals 13 residues. V shed 5 bases and J 0 bases; nucleotides not matched to a gene: 0. The germline CDR1 and CDR2 sequences are SGHDN and FVKESK. CDR3: CASSGTVNTEAFF. The CDR3 DNA is TGTGCCAGCAGCGGGACAGTGAACACTGAAGCTTTCTTT.

The chain carries TRBV6-2 or TRBV6-3 and TRBJ1-2, with TRBD1 identical over 10 bases. The germline gives CDR1 MNHEY, CDR2 SVGEGT. The trim removed 0 bases at V and 13 bases at J, leaving 5 bases unmatched. The CDR3 totals 13 residues. CDR3 nucleotide sequence: TGTGCCAGCAGTTACTCGGACAGGGGGACTCGCACCTTC. Encoded protein: CASSYSDRGTRTF.

Comment on this clone: The junction departs from germline at one end; a sequencing error may be responsible. The gene calls are TRBV9 and TRBJ2-3; D is possibly TRBD1 (5 bases). CDR1 is SGDLS, CDR2 YYNGEE, per germline. CDR3 length: 14 amino acids. The CDR3 coding sequence is TGTGCCAGCAGCGTAGGACGGACAACAGATGCGCAGTATTTT. Protein sequence: CASSVGRTTDAQYF.

This rearrangement joins TRBV2 to TRBJ1-5; D gene unclear. The CDR3 has 13 amino acids. V lost 5 bases and J 7 bases, leaving 12 bases between the germline ends. In germline, CDR1 is SNHLY, CDR2 FYNNEI. The CDR3 loop is CASSSQMHQPQHF. The CDR3 DNA reads TGTGCCAGCAGTTCCCAAATGCACCAGCCCCAGCATTTT.

This chain uses TRBV6-5 with TRBJ2-3; D is uncertain. The V gene's germline CDR1 is MNHEY and CDR2 SVGAGI. This CDR3 region has 14 residues. The V end was cut by 2 bases, the J end by 4 bases, with 10 bases between. This chain's CDR3 is CASSYVVSSDTQYF. The CDR3 coding sequence is TGTGCCAGCAGTTACGTAGTCTCGTCAGATACGCAGTATTTT.

As DNA, the CDR3 is TGTGCCAGCAGTGGACTGGGCGGGGAGCTGTTTTTT. Translation: CASSGLGGELFF. The chain uses TRBV3-1 (or the pseudogene TRBV3-2) and TRBJ2-2, with TRBD2 as a possible D gene (5 bases). The V end was cut by 6 bases, the J end by 7 bases, with 9 bases between. This CDR3 spans 12 amino acids. Germline CDR1 and CDR2: LGHDT and YNNKEL (reference sequence).